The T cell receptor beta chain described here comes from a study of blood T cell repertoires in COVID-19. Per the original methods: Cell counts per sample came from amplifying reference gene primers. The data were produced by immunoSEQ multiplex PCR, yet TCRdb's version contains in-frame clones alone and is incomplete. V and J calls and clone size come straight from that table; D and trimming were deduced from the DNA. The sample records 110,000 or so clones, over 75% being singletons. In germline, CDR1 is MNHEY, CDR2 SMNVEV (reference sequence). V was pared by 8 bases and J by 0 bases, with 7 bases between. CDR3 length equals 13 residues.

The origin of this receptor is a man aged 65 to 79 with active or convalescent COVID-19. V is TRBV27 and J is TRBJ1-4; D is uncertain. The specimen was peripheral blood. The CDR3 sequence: CASSRSTNEKLFF. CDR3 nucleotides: TGTGCCAGCTCGCGGTCAACTAATGAAAAACTGTTTTTT.